A selection of T cell receptor beta chains follows, all from one sample in a study of CD8 T cells in ankylosing spondylitis. TCRdb ran MiXCR on the 5' RACE reads and lists one entry per CDR3 protein. Of about 500,000 distinct CDR3 sequences in the sample, roughly 5.3% were seen once. Specimen: blood, either unsorted or a sorted T cell fraction (not recorded which). Receptors originate from a male donor with ankylosing spondylitis. The CDR3 runs from the conserved cysteine through the conserved F or W. D genes are given only for firm matches. Where a row states a size, it is once, few, many or the class of an expanded clone; other rows omit it.

CDR3 length,J gene,clone size,D gene,V gene,CDR3 protein,CDR3 DNA
14,TRBJ2-7,few,TRBD1,TRBV29-1,CSVADRGALYEQYF,TGCAGCGTTGCGGACAGGGGAGCTCTCTACGAGCAGTACTTC
15,TRBJ2-1,NA,TRBD2,TRBV7-8,CASSQGEGRLNEQFF,TGTGCCAGCAGCCAAGGGGAGGGCCGGCTCAATGAGCAGTTCTTC
18,TRBJ2-1,few,TRBD2,TRBV23-1,CASSPLISGGYSYNEQFF,TGCGCCAGCAGCCCCCTTATTAGCGGGGGCTACTCCTACAATGAGCAGTTCTTC
14,TRBJ2-7,many,TRBD1,TRBV7-2,CASSPGTVSYEQYF,TGTGCCAGCAGCCCCGGGACAGTCAGCTACGAGCAGTACTTC
15,TRBJ1-3,many,NA,TRBV10-3,CAISEGLRSGNTIYF,TGTGCCATCAGTGAGGGACTTCGATCTGGAAACACCATATATTTT
14,TRBJ2-7,many,NA,TRBV10-3,CAISESTSSYEQYF,TGTGCCATCAGTGAGTCAACGTCTTCCTACGAGCAGTACTTC
13,TRBJ2-3,NA,NA,TRBV6-2/TRBV6-3,CASSSPFPVAQYF,TGTGCCAGCAGTTCTCCCTTCCCCGTAGCGCAGTATTTT
14,TRBJ2-2,many,NA,TRBV12-3/TRBV12-4,CASSLYTNTGELFF,TGTGCCAGCAGTTTGTACACGAACACCGGGGAGCTGTTTTTT
13,TRBJ1-3,many,TRBD1,TRBV29-1,CSVARDRGNTIYF,TGCAGCGTTGCCCGGGACAGAGGAAACACCATATATTTT
14,TRBJ1-2,many,NA,TRBV7-2,CASRFLRGNYGYTF,TGTGCCAGCAGGTTTTTGAGGGGAAACTATGGCTACACCTTC
15,TRBJ1-1,NA,NA,TRBV4-3,CASSQTTAPRSRAFF,TGCGCCAGCAGCCAGACGACAGCCCCTAGGTCCCGGGCTTTCTTT
12,TRBJ1-1,NA,NA,TRBV14,CASSQLDTEAFF,TGTGCCAGCAGCCAGCTGGACACTGAAGCTTTCTTT
12,TRBJ1-1,many,NA,TRBV29-1,CSVGAGDTEAFF,TGCAGCGTGGGGGCGGGGGACACTGAAGCTTTCTTT
13,TRBJ1-1,many,TRBD1,TRBV7-9,CASSQGGDTEAFF,TGTGCCAGCAGCCAGGGGGGGGACACTGAAGCTTTCTTT
19,TRBJ1-2,few,NA,TRBV11-2,CASSLLPSTGRKLIYGYTF,TGTGCCAGCAGCTTACTTCCCTCGACGGGAAGGAAACTCATCTATGGCTACACCTTC
16,TRBJ2-1,many,TRBD2,TRBV4-1,CASSRLGTSEKNEQFF,TGCGCCAGCAGCCGCCTCGGGACTAGCGAGAAAAATGAGCAGTTCTTC
13,TRBJ1-4,many,TRBD1,TRBV5-1,CASRDSPNEKLFF,TGCGCCAGCCGGGACAGCCCTAATGAAAAACTGTTTTTT
13,TRBJ2-5,many,TRBD1,TRBV20-1,CSAARDRQETQYF,TGCAGTGCCGCCCGGGACAGACAAGAGACCCAGTACTTC
13,TRBJ2-7,NA,NA,TRBV7-6,CASSTRPGTEQYF,TGTGCCAGCAGCACCCGTCCAGGGACCGAGCAGTACTTC
15,TRBJ1-4,many,NA,TRBV12-3/TRBV12-4,CASSFFSGEDEKLFF,TGTGCCAGCAGTTTTTTTTCAGGGGAGGACGAAAAACTGTTTTTT
17,TRBJ1-2,many,NA,TRBV4-3,CASSQARFGRTNYGYTF,TGCGCCAGCAGCCAAGCCAGGTTTGGGAGAACTAACTATGGCTACACCTTC
16,TRBJ1-3,many,NA,TRBV5-1,CASSPVGAPSGNTIYF,TGCGCCAGCAGCCCGGTGGGGGCCCCCTCTGGAAACACCATATATTTT
13,TRBJ1-2,many,NA,TRBV10-3,CAISDAERNGYTF,TGTGCCATCAGTGACGCGGAGCGGAATGGCTACACCTTC
15,TRBJ2-7,many,TRBD2,TRBV20-1,CSAWTSGASSYEQYF,TGCAGTGCTTGGACTAGCGGGGCGAGCTCCTACGAGCAGTACTTC
13,TRBJ2-5,NA,TRBD2,TRBV19,CATSKTSGSYQYF,TGTGCCACAAGTAAGACTAGCGGGAGCTACCAGTACTTC
12,TRBJ2-7,many,NA,TRBV12-3/TRBV12-4,CASSLKRNEQYF,TGTGCCAGCAGTTTAAAAAGAAACGAGCAGTACTTC
17,TRBJ1-5,many,TRBD1,TRBV10-3,CAISESYRGDSNQPQHF,TGTGCCATCAGTGAGTCTTACAGGGGCGATAGCAATCAGCCCCAGCATTTT
13,TRBJ1-2,many,TRBD1,TRBV20-1,CSARTGGLYGYTF,TGCAGTGCCAGGACAGGCGGGCTCTATGGCTACACCTTC
15,TRBJ1-1,few,NA,TRBV4-3,CASSPLSIGRTEAFF,TGCGCCAGCAGCCCCCTGTCCATTGGGCGAACTGAAGCTTTCTTT
16,TRBJ2-3,many,TRBD1,TRBV4-3,CASSPTGTGRTDTQYF,TGCGCCAGCAGCCCCACCGGGACAGGGCGCACAGATACGCAGTATTTT
14,TRBJ2-2,NA,NA,TRBV29-1,CSVDIQGRTGELFF,TGCAGCGTTGATATCCAGGGTAGAACCGGGGAGCTGTTTTTT
14,TRBJ1-2,many,NA,TRBV10-2,CATQTRLSPYGYTF,TGCGCCACTCAAACCAGGCTCTCACCCTATGGCTACACCTTC
16,TRBJ2-2,many,NA,TRBV20-1,CSASGTQVRYTGELFF,TGCAGTGCTTCCGGGACCCAGGTTAGGTACACCGGGGAGCTGTTTTTT
13,TRBJ1-2,few,TRBD1,TRBV28,CASSLPTGTGYTF,TGTGCCAGCAGTCTACCGACAGGGACTGGCTACACCTTC
14,TRBJ2-2,many,NA,TRBV6-5,CASSYFWSSGELFF,TGTGCCAGCAGTTACTTTTGGAGCAGCGGGGAGCTGTTTTTT
15,TRBJ2-5,many,NA,TRBV9,CASSAFESGRGTQYF,TGTGCCAGCAGCGCCTTCGAGTCGGGCCGAGGGACCCAGTACTTC
12,TRBJ1-5,many,NA,TRBV10-3,CAISGTNQPQHF,TGTGCCATCAGTGGAACAAATCAGCCCCAGCATTTT
13,TRBJ1-2,many,NA,TRBV12-3/TRBV12-4,CASSLIGGRGYTF,TGTGCCAGCAGTTTAATCGGCGGACGGGGCTACACCTTC